The TCR beta chain under discussion was sequenced for a study of CD8 T cells in ankylosing spondylitis. Points from the study as a whole: Some of the motif variants had earlier been found in reactive arthritis patients' fluid and blood. Blood from ankylosing spondylitis patients appeared to carry a characteristic roughly 8-variant TCR beta motif.

As the method for making TCR beta libraries, quantitative 5'-RACE with molecular barcodes was used. Using its own MiXCR run on the 5' RACE reads, TCRdb lists one record per CDR3 protein. This table has some 840,000 distinct CDR3 sequences, approximately 12% appearing once. A few counts support this clonotype. Its target is not known. Losses at the gene ends were 10 bases for V and 4 bases for J; bases not matched to a gene: 16. The CDR3 covers 16 residues. Germline V CDR1 and CDR2: MRHNA, SNTAGT. This TCR was recovered from a male donor with ankylosing spondylitis. Sequenced sample: blood, either unsorted or a sorted T cell fraction (not recorded which). The chain is built from TRBV6-4 and TRBJ2-1; 7 bases map to TRBD2. CDR3 nucleotide sequence: TGTGCCATCCGGGGGGAGTCTCCCCAACCTTACAATGAGCAGTTCTTC. Translated, it gives CAIRGESPQPYNEQFF.